This T cell receptor (beta chain) is from a study of shared clonotypes between healthy human individuals. As regards this clone: Its specificity is not known.

The study, taken as a whole, reports: Richness estimates generally favored naive over memory subsets. Sharing across four donors was seen in 4% to 5.5% of naive CD4 clonotypes.

The study ran the assay at deep level. The assay was immunoSEQ multiplex PCR, and TCRdb's table has in-frame clones only and misses some. The repertoire holds hundreds of thousands of clones, with roughly 70% as singletons. This CDR3 is 13 amino acids long. Germline loops: CDR1 SGHTA, CDR2 FQGTGA. V gave up 3 bases and J gave up 7 bases; unmatched junction bases: 1. Sequencing was carried out using memory CD4+ T cells sorted from blood. Subset in this sample: CD45RA-negative fraction. This clonotype was obtained from a woman in her 30s in good health. The rearrangement uses TRBV7-3 and TRBJ2-5, with TRBD1 identical over 11 bases. CDR3 sequence (DNA): TGTGCCAGCAGCTTGGGACAGGGGGGGACCCAGTACTTC. This sequence encodes CASSLGQGGTQYF.